The entry below gives a single TCR beta chain sequence along with its context. At the DNA level, this CDR3 is encoded by other sequences in the same sample as well. The sample is drawn from a study of T cell changes during pregnancy in multiple sclerosis. With V trimmed by 1 base and J by 0 bases, 0 bases remained unmatched. CDR1 and CDR2 from the germline V gene are KGHSH and LQKENI. The CDR3 sequence is 17 residues long. Method: immunoSEQ multiplex PCR; TCRdb's copy keeps in-frame clones and lacks some. This table has roughly 50,000 clones, around 94% appearing once. V usage is TRBV18 and J usage is TRBJ2-1, with 13 bases aligning to TRBD2. The source was CD4+ T cells from peripheral blood mononuclear cells, collected in the third trimester of pregnancy. This TCR was sampled from a female donor with multiple sclerosis, enrolled in a pregnancy study. Here the CDR3 DNA reads TGTGCCAGCTCACCACGGACTAGCGGGAGCTCCTACAATGAGCAGTTCTTC. The encoded protein is CASSPRTSGSSYNEQFF.